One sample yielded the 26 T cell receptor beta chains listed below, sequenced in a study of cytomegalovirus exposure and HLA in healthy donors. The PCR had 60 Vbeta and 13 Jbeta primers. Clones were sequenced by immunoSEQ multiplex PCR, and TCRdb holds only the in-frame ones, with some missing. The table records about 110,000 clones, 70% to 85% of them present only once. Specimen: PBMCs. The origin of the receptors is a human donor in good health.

Here the CDR3 reads CASSQPRGAGYTF. The CDR3 DNA reads TGTGCCAGCAGCCAGCCTCGCGGGGCAGGCTACACCTTC. The chain recombines TRBV28 with TRBJ1-2, with D perhaps matching TRBD1 (5 bases). Germline V gene data show CDR1 as MDHEN and CDR2 as SYDVKM. The CDR3 runs to 13 residues. Trimming shortened V by 6 bases and J by 8 bases, and 16 bases separated the two germline ends.

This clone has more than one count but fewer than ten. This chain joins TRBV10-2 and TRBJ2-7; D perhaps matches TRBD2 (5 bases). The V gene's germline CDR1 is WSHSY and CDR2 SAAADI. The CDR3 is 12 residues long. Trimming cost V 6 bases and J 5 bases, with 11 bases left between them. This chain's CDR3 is CASRPTRDEQYF. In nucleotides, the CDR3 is TGCGCCAGCAGACCCACTAGGGACGAGCAGTACTTC.

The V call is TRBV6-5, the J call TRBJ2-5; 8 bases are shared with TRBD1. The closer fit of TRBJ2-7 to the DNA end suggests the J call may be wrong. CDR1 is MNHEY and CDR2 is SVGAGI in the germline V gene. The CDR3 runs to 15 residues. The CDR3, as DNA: TGTGCCAGCAGCGCAAACAGGGGGGCGGGCTACGAGCAGTACTTC. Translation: CASSANRGAGYEQYF.

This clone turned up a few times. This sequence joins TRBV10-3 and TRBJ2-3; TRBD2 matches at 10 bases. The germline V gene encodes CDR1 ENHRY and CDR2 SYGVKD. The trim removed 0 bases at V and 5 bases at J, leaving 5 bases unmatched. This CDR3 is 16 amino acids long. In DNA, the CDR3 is TGTGCCATCAGTGAGTCTCTAGCGGGAGTGGTAGATACGCAGTATTTT. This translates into CAISESLAGVVDTQYF.

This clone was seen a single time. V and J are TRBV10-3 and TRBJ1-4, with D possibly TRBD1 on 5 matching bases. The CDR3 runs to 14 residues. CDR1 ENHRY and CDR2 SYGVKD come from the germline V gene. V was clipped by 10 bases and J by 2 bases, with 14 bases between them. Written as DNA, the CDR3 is TGTGCCACCCAAAAAGGGGATACTAATGAAAAACTGTTTTTT. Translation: CATQKGDTNEKLFF.

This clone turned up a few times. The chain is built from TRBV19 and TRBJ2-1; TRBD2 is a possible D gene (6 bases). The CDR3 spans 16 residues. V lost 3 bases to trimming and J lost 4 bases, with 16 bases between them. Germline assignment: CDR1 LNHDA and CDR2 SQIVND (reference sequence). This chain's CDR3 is CASSITTAGLYNEQFF. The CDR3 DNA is TGTGCCAGTAGTATTACGACAGCGGGCCTTTACAATGAGCAGTTCTTC.

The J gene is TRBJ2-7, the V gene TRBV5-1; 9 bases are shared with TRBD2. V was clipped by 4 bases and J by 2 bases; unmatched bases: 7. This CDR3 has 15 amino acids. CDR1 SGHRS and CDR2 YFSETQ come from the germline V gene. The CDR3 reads CASSPELAGAYEQYF. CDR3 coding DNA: TGCGCCAGCAGCCCGGAATTAGCGGGGGCCTACGAGCAGTACTTC.

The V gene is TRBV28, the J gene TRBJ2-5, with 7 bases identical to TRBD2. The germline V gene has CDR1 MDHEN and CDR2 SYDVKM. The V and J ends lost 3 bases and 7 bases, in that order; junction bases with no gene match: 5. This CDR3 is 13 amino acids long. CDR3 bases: TGTGCCAGCAGTTTCCGGGAGCGGGGGACCCAGTACTTC. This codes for CASSFRERGTQYF.

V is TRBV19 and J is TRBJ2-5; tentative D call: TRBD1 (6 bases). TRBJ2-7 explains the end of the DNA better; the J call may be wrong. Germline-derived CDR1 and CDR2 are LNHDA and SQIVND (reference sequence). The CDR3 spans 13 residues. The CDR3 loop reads CASEDRNSYEQYF. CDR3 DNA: TGTGCCAGTGAAGACAGGAACTCCTACGAGCAGTACTTC.

The CDR3 loop is CASSSRGGYGYTF. CDR3 nucleotides: TGTGCCAGCAGTTCCCGGGGAGGCTATGGCTACACCTTC. This rearrangement joins TRBV7-2 to TRBJ1-2; D uncertain. Germline assignment: CDR1 SGHTA and CDR2 FQGNSA. Trimming took 6 bases from V and 4 from J, leaving 12 bases between them. This CDR3 has 13 residues.

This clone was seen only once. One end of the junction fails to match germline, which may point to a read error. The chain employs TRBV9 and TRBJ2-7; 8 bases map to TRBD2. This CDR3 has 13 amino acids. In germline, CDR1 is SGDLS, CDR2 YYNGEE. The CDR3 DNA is TGCTCGAGTGGGAGCGGGAGTATCGACGAGCAGTACTTC. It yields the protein CSSGSGSIDEQYF.

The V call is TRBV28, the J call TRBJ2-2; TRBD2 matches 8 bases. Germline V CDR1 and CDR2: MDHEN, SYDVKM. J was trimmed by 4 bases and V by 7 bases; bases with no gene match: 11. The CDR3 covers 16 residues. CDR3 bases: TGTGCCAGCACCCCGGGGGGGAAGGGAAGCACCGGGGAGCTGTTTTTT. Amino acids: CASTPGGKGSTGELFF. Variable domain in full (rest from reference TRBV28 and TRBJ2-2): DVKVTQSSRYLVKRTGEKVFLECVQDMDHENMFWYRQDPGLGLRLIYFSYDVKMKEKGDIPEGYSVSREKKERFSLILESASTNQTSMYLCASTPGGKGSTGELFFGEGSRLTVL.

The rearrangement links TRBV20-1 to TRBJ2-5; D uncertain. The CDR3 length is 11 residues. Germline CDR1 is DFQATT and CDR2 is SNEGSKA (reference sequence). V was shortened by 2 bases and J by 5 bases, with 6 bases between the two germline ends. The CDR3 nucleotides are TGCAGTGCTAGAACCAGGGAGACCCAGTACTTC. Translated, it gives CSARTRETQYF.

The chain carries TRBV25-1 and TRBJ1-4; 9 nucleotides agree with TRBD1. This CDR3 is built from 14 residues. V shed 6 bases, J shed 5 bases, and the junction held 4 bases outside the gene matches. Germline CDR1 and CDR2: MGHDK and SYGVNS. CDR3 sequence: CASRTGGWNEKLFF. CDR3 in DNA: TGTGCCAGCAGGACAGGGGGTTGGAATGAAAAACTGTTTTTT. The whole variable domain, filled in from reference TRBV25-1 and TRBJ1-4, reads EADIYQTPRYLVIGTGKKITLECSQTMGHDKMYWYQQDPGMELHLIHYSYGVNSTEKGDLSSESTVSRIRTEHFPLTLESARPSHTSQYLCASRTGGWNEKLFFGSGTQLSVL.

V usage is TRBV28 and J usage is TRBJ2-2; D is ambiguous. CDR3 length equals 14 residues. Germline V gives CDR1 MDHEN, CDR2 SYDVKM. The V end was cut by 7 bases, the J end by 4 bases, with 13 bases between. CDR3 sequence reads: CASKSLSGTGELFF. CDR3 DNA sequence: TGTGCCAGCAAGAGTTTATCGGGCACCGGGGAGCTGTTTTTT.

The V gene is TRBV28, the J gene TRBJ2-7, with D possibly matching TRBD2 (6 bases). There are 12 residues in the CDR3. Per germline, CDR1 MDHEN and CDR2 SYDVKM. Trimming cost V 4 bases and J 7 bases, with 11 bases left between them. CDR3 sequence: CASSWGVREQYF. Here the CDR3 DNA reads TGTGCCAGCAGTTGGGGGGTGAGGGAGCAGTACTTC.

The CDR3 here is CASSPSASSYEQYF. The CDR3 coding sequence is TGTGCCAGCTCTCCTAGCGCTAGCTCCTACGAGCAGTACTTC. This chain joins TRBV18 and TRBJ2-7; the D gene is possibly TRBD2 (6 bases). V dropped 6 bases and J dropped 0 bases, with 12 bases sitting between them. Germline V gene sequence: CDR1 KGHSH, CDR2 LQKENI. This CDR3 is 14 amino acids long. Full variable domain (outside the CDR3, taken from reference TRBV18 and TRBJ2-7): NAGVMQNPRHLVRRRGQEARLRCSPMKGHSHVYWYRQLPEEGLKFMVYLQKENIIDESGMPKERFSAEFPKEGPSILRIQQVVRGDSAAYFCASSPSASSYEQYFGPGTRLTVT.

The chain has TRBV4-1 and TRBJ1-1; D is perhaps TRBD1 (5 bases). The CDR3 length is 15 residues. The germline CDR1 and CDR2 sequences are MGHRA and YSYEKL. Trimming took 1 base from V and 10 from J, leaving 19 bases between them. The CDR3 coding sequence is TGCGCCAGCAGCCAAGTCACAGGACTAGCGATGGGAGCTTTCTTT. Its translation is CASSQVTGLAMGAFF.

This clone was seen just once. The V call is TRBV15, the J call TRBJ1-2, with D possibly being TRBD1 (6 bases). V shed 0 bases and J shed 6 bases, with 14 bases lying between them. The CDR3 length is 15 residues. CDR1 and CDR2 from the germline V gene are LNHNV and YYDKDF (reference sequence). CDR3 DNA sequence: TGTGCCACCAGCAGAGAACTACGGGACACTAATGGCTACACCTTC. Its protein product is CATSRELRDTNGYTF. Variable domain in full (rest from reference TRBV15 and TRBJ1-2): DAMVIQNPRYQVTQFGKPVTLSCSQTLNHNVMYWYQQKSSQAPKLLFHYYDKDFNNEADTPDNFQSRRPNTSFCFLDIRSPGLGDTAMYLCATSRELRDTNGYTFGSGTRLTVV.

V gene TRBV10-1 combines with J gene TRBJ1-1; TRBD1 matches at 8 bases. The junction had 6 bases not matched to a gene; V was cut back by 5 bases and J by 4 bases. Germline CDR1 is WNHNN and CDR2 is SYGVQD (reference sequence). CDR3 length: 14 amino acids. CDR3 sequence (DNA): TGCGCCAGCAGTCAGGGACAGGCGAGCACTGAAGCTTTCTTT. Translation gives CASSQGQASTEAFF.

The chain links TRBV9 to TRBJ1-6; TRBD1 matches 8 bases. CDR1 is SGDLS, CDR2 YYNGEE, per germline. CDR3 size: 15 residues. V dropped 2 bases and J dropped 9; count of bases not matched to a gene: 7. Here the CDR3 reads CASSVGTGRGSPLHF. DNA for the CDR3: TGTGCCAGCAGCGTGGGGACAGGCCGGGGTTCACCCCTCCACTTT.

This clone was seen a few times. The CDR3 DNA sequence: TGTGCCAGCAGTGGACAGGCATCCATTAAGGCTTTCTTT. Its translation: CASSGQASIKAFF. V and J are TRBV6-1 and TRBJ1-1, with TRBD1 as a possible D gene (6 bases). CDR3 size: 13 residues. V was cut by 4 bases and J by 11 bases, with 17 bases left in between. CDR1 and CDR2 (germline): MNHNS, SASEGT.

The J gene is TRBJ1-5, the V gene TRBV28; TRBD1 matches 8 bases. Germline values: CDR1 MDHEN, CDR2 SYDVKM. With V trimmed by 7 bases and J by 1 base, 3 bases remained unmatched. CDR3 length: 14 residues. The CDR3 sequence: CASMTGASNQPQHF. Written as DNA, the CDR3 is TGTGCCAGCATGACAGGGGCGAGCAATCAGCCCCAGCATTTT. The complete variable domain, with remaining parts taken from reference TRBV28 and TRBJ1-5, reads DVKVTQSSRYLVKRTGEKVFLECVQDMDHENMFWYRQDPGLGLRLIYFSYDVKMKEKGDIPEGYSVSREKKERFSLILESASTNQTSMYLCASMTGASNQPQHFGDGTRLSIL.

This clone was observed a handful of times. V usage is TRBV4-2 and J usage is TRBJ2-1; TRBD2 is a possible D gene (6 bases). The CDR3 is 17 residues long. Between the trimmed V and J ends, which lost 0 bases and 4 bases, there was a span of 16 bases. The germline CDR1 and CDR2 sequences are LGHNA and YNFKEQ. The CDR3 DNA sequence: TGTGCCAGCAGCCAAGATCCGAGGGCGGGACCATACAATGAGCAGTTCTTC. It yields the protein CASSQDPRAGPYNEQFF.

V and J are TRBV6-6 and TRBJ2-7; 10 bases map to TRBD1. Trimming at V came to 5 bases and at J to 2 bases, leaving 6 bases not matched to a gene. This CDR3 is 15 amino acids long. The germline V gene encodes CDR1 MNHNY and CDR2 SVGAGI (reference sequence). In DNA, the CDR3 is TGTGCCAGCAGTCCCGGACAGGGGGGCACCTACGAGCAGTACTTC. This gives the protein CASSPGQGGTYEQYF.

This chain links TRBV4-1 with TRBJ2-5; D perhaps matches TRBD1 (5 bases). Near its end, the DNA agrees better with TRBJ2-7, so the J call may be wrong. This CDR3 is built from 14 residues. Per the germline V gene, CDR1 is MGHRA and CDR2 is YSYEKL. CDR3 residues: CASSQAGFTYEQYF. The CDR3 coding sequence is TGCGCCAGCAGCCAAGCAGGGTTCACCTACGAGCAGTACTTC.